These 5 T cell receptor beta chains were all obtained from the same sample, sequenced in a study of T cells in women clearing cervical HPV infection. The data were produced by immunoSEQ multiplex PCR, yet TCRdb's version contains in-frame clones alone and is incomplete. The table lists roughly 30,000 clones. What was sequenced was blood buffy coat. The receptors come from a woman aged 18-70 years with a cervical HPV16 infection that either progressed to CIN3+ or cleared (not recorded which).

About this clone itself: The read gets to within 3 residues of the CDR3 end, and the germline J gene fills in the rest. This chain links TRBV11-3 with TRBJ2-5; 11 bases are shared with TRBD1. Germline V gene sequence: CDR1 SGHNT, CDR2 YENEEA. The CDR3 is 15 amino acids. The ends lost 3 bases at V and 5 bases at J; junction bases unmatched: 5. Incomplete CDR3 DNA: TGTGCCAGCAGCTTGGGACAGGGGGTGGGGGAGACC. The encoded protein is CASSLGQGVGET. The full CDR3 protein reads CASSLGQGVGETQYF.

Details on this clone: One end of the junction does not line up with germline, which may come from a read error. The read ends 3 residues before the CDR3 terminus; that terminus is restored from the germline J gene. In the same sample, other DNA sequences code for this CDR3. The chain recombines TRBV7-2 with TRBJ1-3; no definite D call. The CDR3 loop spans 14 amino acids. Germline V gives CDR1 SGHTA, CDR2 FQGNSA. The sequenced part of the CDR3 DNA is TGTGCCAGCAGCCCCGGGGTCTCTGGAAACACG. Its protein product is CASSPGVSGNT. The entire CDR3 reads CASSPGVSGNTIYF.

Turning to this clone: Read data end 3 residues before the CDR3 end; the end is taken from the germline J gene. The chain joins TRBV19 to TRBJ1-1, with TRBD1 matching over 9 bases. The CDR3 sequence is 13 residues long. CDR1 LNHDA and CDR2 SQIVND come from the germline V gene (reference sequence). V lost 8 bases and J lost 5; bases outside the gene matches: 6. Partial CDR3 DNA: TGTGCCAGTGGGGACAGGGTGGGAACTGAA. As protein: CASGDRVGTE. The entire CDR3 protein reads CASGDRVGTEAFF.

A remark on this clone: Sequencing ends 3 residues short of the CDR3 end; the germline J gene provides the rest. The chain links TRBV18 to TRBJ1-1; D remains unclear. The CDR3 sequence is 15 residues long. The germline V and J ends were trimmed by 2 bases and 1 base, with 11 bases remaining between them. CDR1 is KGHSH, CDR2 LQKENI, per germline. The CDR3 spells CASSPGPERNTEAFF. The DNA read from the CDR3 is TGTGCCAGCTCACCAGGTCCAGAACGGAACACTGAA.

Concerning this clone: Coverage ceases 3 residues before the CDR3 finishes, and the germline J gene fills in the end. The chain has TRBV2 and TRBJ2-3; 7 nucleotides align to TRBD2. CDR3 length: 14 residues. In germline, CDR1 is SNHLY, CDR2 FYNNEI. CDR3 bases read: TGTGCCAGCACCTCTACTAGCGCCCAAGAGACG. This sequence encodes CASTSTSAQET. The complete CDR3 sequence is CASTSTSAQETQYF. Drawing the rest from reference TRBV2 and TRBJ2-3, the complete variable domain is EPEVTQTPSHQVTQMGQEVILRCVPISNHLYFYWYRQILGQKVEFLVSFYNNEISEKSEIFDDQFSVERPDGSNFTLKIRSTKLEDSAMYFCASTSTSAQETQYFGPGTRLTVL.